A selection of T cell receptor beta chains follows, all from one sample in a study of blood T cell repertoires in COVID-19. Clones were read by immunoSEQ multiplex PCR, and TCRdb kept only the in-frame ones, dropping some. The sample yields roughly 110,000 clones, approximately 80% seen once. The sample taken for sequencing was peripheral blood. Source of these receptors: a man aged 65 to 85 with acute or convalescent COVID-19. The CDR3 runs from the conserved cysteine through the conserved F or W. A D gene is named only where the DNA matches it firmly. Not every row has a clone size; where given, it reads once, few, many or a size class.

v_call,clone_size,d_call,cdr3_length,j_call,cdr3_aa,cdr3_nt
TRBV6-4,-,TRBD1,15,TRBJ2-2,CASSAGQGFNGELFF,TGTGCCAGCAGCGCGGGACAGGGATTTAACGGGGAGCTGTTTTTT
TRBV7-9,-,-,15,TRBJ1-6,CASSQTGLMNSPLHF,TGTGCCAGCAGCCAAACGGGACTCATGAATTCACCCCTCCACTTT
TRBV6-5,-,-,14,TRBJ1-3,CASRVGGSGNTIYF,TGTGCCAGCAGGGTAGGGGGTTCCGGAAACACCATATATTTT
TRBV4-1,few,TRBD1,16,TRBJ2-3,CASSQEGTGLTDTQYF,TGCGCCAGCAGCCAAGAGGGGACAGGGCTCACAGATACGCAGTATTTT
TRBV19,once,TRBD1,14,TRBJ1-1,CASSIGTGNPEAFF,TGTGCCAGTAGTATCGGGACAGGGAACCCTGAAGCTTTCTTT
TRBV27,-,-,12,TRBJ1-5,CASWGVGQPQHF,TGTGCCAGCTGGGGGGTTGGTCAGCCCCAGCATTTT
TRBV6-2/TRBV6-3,few,-,13,TRBJ1-2,CASSYDSNYGYTF,TGTGCCAGCAGTTATGATAGTAACTATGGCTACACCTTC
TRBV20-1,-,TRBD2,15,TRBJ2-1,CSASRTSGGNNEQFF,TGCAGTGCTAGTAGGACTAGCGGGGGAAACAATGAGCAGTTCTTC
TRBV25-1,-,TRBD1,15,TRBJ2-2,CASRDGQGNTGELFF,TGTGCCAGCAGAGATGGACAGGGTAACACCGGGGAGCTGTTTTTT
TRBV7-7,-,TRBD2,14,TRBJ2-4,CASSAEAGGNIQYF,TGTGCCAGCAGCGCAGAAGCGGGGGGGAACATTCAGTACTTC
TRBV5-1,-,TRBD2,18,TRBJ2-2,CASSRTSGGTLNTGELFF,TGCGCCAGCAGCAGGACTAGCGGGGGGACCCTAAACACCGGGGAGCTGTTTTTT